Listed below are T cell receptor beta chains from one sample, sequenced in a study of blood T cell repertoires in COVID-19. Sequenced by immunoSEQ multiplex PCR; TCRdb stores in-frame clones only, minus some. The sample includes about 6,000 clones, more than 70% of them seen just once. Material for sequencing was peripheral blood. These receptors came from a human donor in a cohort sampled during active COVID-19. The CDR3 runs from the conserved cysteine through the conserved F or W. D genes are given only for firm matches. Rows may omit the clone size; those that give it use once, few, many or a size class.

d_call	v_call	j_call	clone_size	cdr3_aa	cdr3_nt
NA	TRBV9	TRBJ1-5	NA	CASSVESNQPQHF	TGTGCCAGCAGCGTAGAGAGTAATCAGCCCCAGCATTTT
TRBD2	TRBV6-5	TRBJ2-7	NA	CASRRTSGSLYEQYF	TGTGCCAGCAGGCGGACTAGCGGGTCGCTCTACGAGCAGTACTTC
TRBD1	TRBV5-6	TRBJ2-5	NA	CASSYGTGETQYF	TGTGCCAGCAGCTACGGGACAGGGGAGACCCAGTACTTC
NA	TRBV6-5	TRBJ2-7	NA	CASRYGPDGPYEQYF	TGTGCCAGCAGATATGGGCCAGACGGCCCCTACGAGCAGTACTTC
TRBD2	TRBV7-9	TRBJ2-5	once	CASSFLGLAAQETQYF	TGTGCCAGCAGCTTTCTGGGACTAGCGGCGCAAGAGACCCAGTACTTC
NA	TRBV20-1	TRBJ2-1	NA	CSASAVGLALFNEQFF	TGCAGTGCTAGTGCGGTTGGCCTAGCGCTCTTCAATGAGCAGTTCTTC
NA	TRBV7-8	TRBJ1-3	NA	CASSLAPGISGNTIYF	TGTGCCAGCAGCTTGGCACCAGGCATCTCTGGAAACACCATATATTTT
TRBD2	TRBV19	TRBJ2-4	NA	CASSIALTSGKVKNIQYF	TGTGCCAGTAGTATTGCGCTAACTAGCGGGAAGGTCAAAAACATTCAGTACTTC
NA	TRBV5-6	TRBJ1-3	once	CASSIGQVAGNTIYF	TGTGCCAGCAGCATAGGACAAGTGGCTGGAAACACCATATATTTT
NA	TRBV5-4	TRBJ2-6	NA	CASSFGSGANVLTF	TGTGCCAGCAGCTTCGGCTCTGGGGCCAACGTCCTGACTTTC
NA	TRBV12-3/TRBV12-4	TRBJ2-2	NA	CASSFGWGELFF	TGTGCCAGCAGTTTCGGGTGGGGGGAGCTGTTTTTT
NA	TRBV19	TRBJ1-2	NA	CASSIRGGVYGYTF	TGTGCCAGTAGTATACGAGGGGGTGTCTATGGCTACACCTTC
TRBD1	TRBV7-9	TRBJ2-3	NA	CASSFDRVGGTDTQYF	TGTGCCAGCAGCTTTGACAGGGTGGGAGGCACAGATACGCAGTATTTT
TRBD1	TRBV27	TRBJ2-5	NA	CASSKGQGVRETQYF	TGTGCCAGCAGTAAAGGACAGGGGGTAAGAGAGACCCAGTACTTC
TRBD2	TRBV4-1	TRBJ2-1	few	CASSQVLAGGLGYNEQFF	TGCGCCAGCAGCCAAGTCCTAGCGGGAGGGTTGGGCTACAATGAGCAGTTCTTC
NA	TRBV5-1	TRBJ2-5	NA	CASSLGLGRSLETQYF	TGCGCCAGCAGCTTGGGGTTGGGCAGGTCTTTAGAGACCCAGTACTTC
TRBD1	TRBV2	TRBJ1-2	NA	CASSDAGQGSGYTF	TGTGCCAGCAGTGACGCGGGACAGGGGAGCGGCTACACCTTC
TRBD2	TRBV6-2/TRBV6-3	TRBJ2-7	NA	CASSSSGLAREQYF	TGTGCCAGCAGTTCATCCGGACTAGCGCGCGAGCAGTACTTC
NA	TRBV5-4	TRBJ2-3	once	CASSPEGGADTQYF	TGTGCCAGCAGCCCGGAAGGGGGGGCAGATACGCAGTATTTT
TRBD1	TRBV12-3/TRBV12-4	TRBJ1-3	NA	CASTRQGLDTIYF	TGTGCCAGCACCAGACAGGGGTTGGACACCATATATTTT
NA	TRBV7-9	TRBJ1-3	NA	CASSASGLGLGNTIYF	TGTGCCAGCAGCGCGTCAGGGTTGGGGCTTGGAAACACCATATATTTT
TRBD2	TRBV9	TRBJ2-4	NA	CATASGGSAKNIQYF	TGTGCCACGGCTAGCGGGGGGTCCGCCAAAAACATTCAGTACTTC
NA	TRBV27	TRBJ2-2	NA	CASSLVLADGELFF	TGTGCCAGCAGTCTCGTACTAGCAGACGGGGAGCTGTTTTTT
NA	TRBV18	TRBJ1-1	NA	CASSPQWSDTEAFF	TGTGCCAGCTCACCACAGTGGTCAGACACTGAAGCTTTCTTT
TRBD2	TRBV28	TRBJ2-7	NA	CASSYPWAGDGYEQYF	TGTGCCAGCAGTTACCCCTGGGCGGGAGACGGTTACGAGCAGTACTTC
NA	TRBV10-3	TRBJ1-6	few	CAIKGQGAEVPLHF	TGTGCCATCAAAGGACAAGGGGCCGAGGTCCCCCTCCACTTT
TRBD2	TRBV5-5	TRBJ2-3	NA	CASSSTSGRPSTQYF	TGTGCCAGCAGTTCTACTAGCGGGAGACCCAGTACGCAGTATTTT
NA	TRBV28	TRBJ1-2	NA	CASREESLVYGYTF	TGTGCCAGCAGGGAGGAGAGTCTAGTCTATGGCTACACCTTC
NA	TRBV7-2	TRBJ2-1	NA	CASSPSRDSYNEQFF	TGTGCCAGCAGCCCCAGCCGGGACTCCTACAATGAGCAGTTCTTC
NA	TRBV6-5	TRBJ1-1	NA	CASKLIMNTEAFF	TGTGCCAGCAAGCTCATCATGAACACTGAAGCTTTCTTT
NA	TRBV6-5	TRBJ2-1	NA	CASSTQGRRENEQFF	TGTGCCAGCAGTACGCAGGGCCGTCGAGAAAATGAGCAGTTCTTC
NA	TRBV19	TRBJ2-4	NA	CASSISYKNIQYF	TGTGCCAGTAGTATATCCTACAAAAACATTCAGTACTTC
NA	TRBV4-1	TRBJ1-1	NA	CASSQGDAGDTEAFF	TGCGCCAGCAGCCAAGGGGATGCGGGGGACACTGAAGCTTTCTTT
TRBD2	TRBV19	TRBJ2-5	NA	CATSGLAGGRAETQYF	TGTGCCACCTCAGGGCTAGCGGGAGGACGGGCAGAGACCCAGTACTTC
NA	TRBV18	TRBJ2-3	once	CASTSTDTQYF	TGTGCCAGCACTAGCACAGATACGCAGTATTTT
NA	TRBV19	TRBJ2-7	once	CASTLGGGGGEQYF	TGTGCCAGTACCCTAGGGGGTGGAGGCGGAGAGCAGTACTTC
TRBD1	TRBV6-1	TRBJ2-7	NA	CASSDPLWTGAREQYF	TGTGCCAGCAGTGACCCCCTATGGACAGGGGCGCGCGAGCAGTACTTC
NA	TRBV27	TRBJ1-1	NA	CASSLYLGGTEAFF	TGTGCCAGCAGTTTATATCTGGGAGGCACTGAAGCTTTCTTT
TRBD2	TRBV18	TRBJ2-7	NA	CASSPTDGLAAPREQYF	TGTGCCAGCTCACCAACGGATGGACTAGCGGCTCCTAGAGAGCAGTACTTC
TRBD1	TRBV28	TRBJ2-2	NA	CASRSGQMNTGELFF	TGTGCCAGCAGATCGGGACAGATGAACACCGGGGAGCTGTTTTTT
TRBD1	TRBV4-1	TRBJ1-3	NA	CASSQTGGSSGNTIYF	TGCGCCAGCAGTCAGACAGGGGGAAGCTCTGGAAACACCATATATTTT
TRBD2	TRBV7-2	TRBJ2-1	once	CASSLSSSGRTYNEQFF	TGTGCCAGCAGCTTATCGTCTAGCGGGAGGACCTACAATGAGCAGTTCTTC
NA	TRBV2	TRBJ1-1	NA	CASSLNGQTAFF	TGTGCCAGCAGTCTCAACGGACAAACGGCTTTCTTT
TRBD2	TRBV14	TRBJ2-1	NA	CASSPLAGDNEQFF	TGTGCCAGCAGCCCTCTAGCGGGGGACAATGAGCAGTTCTTC
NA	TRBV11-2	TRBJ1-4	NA	CASRPPRGLGEKLFF	TGTGCCAGCAGACCCCCCAGGGGCCTAGGGGAAAAACTGTTTTTT
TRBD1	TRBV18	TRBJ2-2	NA	CASSLRTGDTGELFF	TGTGCCAGCTCACTCCGGACAGGGGACACCGGGGAGCTGTTTTTT
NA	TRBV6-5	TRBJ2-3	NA	CASSLRYPSTDTQYF	TGTGCCAGCAGTCTACGTTATCCTAGCACAGATACGCAGTATTTT